The clone carrying this T cell receptor beta chain came up a few times. Using RNA transcripts as the source, TCR beta CDR3 regions were amplified. RT-PCR in the first round (using the HTBI primer set) targeted the TCR CDR3. TCRdb reprocessed the multiplex PCR reads with MiXCR, giving one entry per CDR3 protein. Found here are 550,000 to 700,000 distinct CDR3 sequences, 14% to 15% of them singletons; the top ten hold 3.5% to 4.5%. These data originate in a study of T cells in Graves' hyperthyroidism and ophthalmopathy. Uncontrolled infection, other autoimmune disease, pregnancy or lactation excluded patients. Source material for PBMCs was about 10 ml fresh peripheral blood. This CDR3 is 14 amino acids long. The V gene end was trimmed by 7 bases and the J gene end by 4 bases; junction bases not matched to a gene: 9. Germline values: CDR1 MNHNS, CDR2 SASEGT.

Sequencing used blood. This TCR was sampled from a woman aged 35 to 49 with Graves' ophthalmopathy. The rearrangement links TRBV6-1 to TRBJ2-5; 7 nucleotides line up with TRBD2. Written as DNA, the CDR3 is TGTGCCAGCAAGCCGGGGGGTTCGAGAGAGACCCAGTACTTC. It specifies CASKPGGSRETQYF.